The table lists the clone carrying this T cell receptor beta chain with many counts. Its antigen is not identified. TCRdb re-analysed the 5' RACE reads in MiXCR, keeping a single row per CDR3 protein. Seen here are over 6,000 distinct CDR3 sequences, 5.4% observed once, and the top ten hold 39%. The source of the sample is a study of spatial heterogeneity in lung cancer. Study outcomes and limitations: Blood showed ubiquitous tumor TCRs more often at resection than at routine follow-up.

Described time point: sample taken at primary tumor resection. Researchers sequenced whole RNA taken from tumor, nontumor lung or frozen PBMC without sorting. Just over 70 TRACERx patients with early, untreated non-small cell lung cancer donated samples. Trimming shortened V by 3 bases and J by 8 bases, and 19 bases separated the two germline ends. Germline V gene sequence: CDR1 GTSNPN, CDR2 SVGIG (reference sequence). There are 14 residues in the CDR3. The sample in question was PBMCs, obtained at surgery. The chain employs TRBV30 and TRBJ1-2; D unclear. The sequence was obtained from a male donor with early-stage non-small cell lung cancer. The DNA of the CDR3 is TGTGCCTGGAGCGCCCGACGGAGTATTGGAGGCTACACCTTC. Translation gives CAWSARRSIGGYTF.